Following are 31 T cell receptor beta chains from one sample sequenced in a study of OX40 agonist ivuxolimab in advanced cancers. TCRdb keeps only in-frame clones here, not all; method: immunoSEQ multiplex PCR. The sample holds some 20,000 clones, roughly 70% seen once. The input for sequencing was CD4+ or CD8+ T cells sorted from blood, taken in a trial of the OX40 agonist ivuxolimab. The receptors were gathered from an adult with an advanced solid tumor such as melanoma, head and neck, liver or kidney cancer.

V is TRBV19 and J is TRBJ2-2, with a tentative D call TRBD2 (5 bases). Germline V gives CDR1 LNHDA, CDR2 SQIVND (reference sequence). V dropped 0 bases and J dropped 4 bases, with 12 bases sitting between them. The CDR3 covers 16 residues. DNA for the CDR3: TGTGCCAGTAGTATAGAATTCTCTAGCCGCACCGGGGAGCTGTTTTTT. Its protein is CASSIEFSSRTGELFF.

Regarding this clone: Because it lacks the conserved phenylalanine or tryptophan at the end, this CDR3 is likely a read error. Because the CDR3's place on the DNA is in doubt, the DNA is left out and the CDR3 is given as listed by TCRdb. Here the CDR3 reads CARRGGRRTY. The V and J genes are TRBV7-3 and TRBJ1-2. Inclusive of both ends, the CDR3 amounts to 10 amino acids. The V gene's germline CDR1 is SGHTA and CDR2 FQGTGA.

The chain uses TRBV2 and TRBJ2-7; 9 bases are shared with TRBD1. This CDR3 contains 13 residues. CDR1 is SNHLY and CDR2 is FYNNEI in the germline V gene. The V segment lost 6 bases and the J segment 5 bases; nucleotides outside the gene matches: 5. CDR3 sequence (DNA): TGTGCCAGCAGGGACAGGGGAGCGAACGAGCAGTACTTC. Amino acid sequence: CASRDRGANEQYF.

The V and J genes are TRBV28 and TRBJ2-7; D is unresolved. This CDR3 contains 12 residues. Germline V gene lookup returns CDR1 MDHEN and CDR2 SYDVKM. Trimming took off 2 bases at V and 6 bases at J, with 8 bases between the two ends. The CDR3 nucleotides read TGTGCCAGCAGTTTAGGTGGGGTCGAGCAGTACTTC. Protein product: CASSLGGVEQYF.

V usage is TRBV18 and J usage is TRBJ1-1; 9 bases agree with TRBD1. Germline V gives CDR1 KGHSH, CDR2 LQKENI. V gave up 2 bases and J gave up 8 bases; unmatched junction bases: 6. CDR3 length equals 14 residues. The CDR3 loop reads CASSPVRDREEAFF. CDR3 DNA sequence: TGTGCCAGCTCACCAGTCCGGGACAGGGAAGAAGCTTTCTTT.

The chain uses TRBV19 and TRBJ2-7; no definite D call. The CDR3 is made up of 13 amino acids. The germline V gene encodes CDR1 LNHDA and CDR2 SQIVND (reference sequence). The V gene lost 5 bases and the J gene lost 0 bases, with 8 bases spanning the gap. CDR3 residues: CASSPRPSYEQYF. The CDR3 coding sequence is TGTGCCAGTAGTCCCCGCCCCTCCTACGAGCAGTACTTC.

A few counts support this clone. This rearrangement joins TRBV4-1 to TRBJ2-7; 8 bases match TRBD2. Germline V gene data show CDR1 as MGHRA and CDR2 as YSYEKL. The CDR3 totals 13 residues. V dropped 4 bases and J dropped 5; count of bases not matched to a gene: 4. In DNA, the CDR3 is TGCGCCAGCAGCCTCGGGAGGGGTAACGAGCAGTACTTC. Amino acid sequence: CASSLGRGNEQYF.

In its sample, this clone was seen a few times. The chain has TRBV7-9 and TRBJ2-1, with TRBD1 matching 12 bases. From germline, CDR1 is SEHNR and CDR2 FQNEAQ (reference sequence). The CDR3 is made up of 15 amino acids. V gave up 3 bases and J gave up 7 bases; unmatched junction bases: 4. CDR3 in amino acids: CASSFRDRGRNEQFF. In nucleotides, the CDR3 is TGTGCCAGCAGCTTTAGGGACAGGGGGCGGAATGAGCAGTTCTTC.

The rearrangement links TRBV6-5 to TRBJ1-1; no definite D call. Trimming left V 0 bases short and J 1 base short, with 3 bases between. In germline, CDR1 is MNHEY, CDR2 SVGAGI. There are 13 residues in the CDR3. The CDR3 loop reads CASSYSTNTEAFF. The CDR3 DNA is TGTGCCAGCAGTTACTCTACGAACACTGAAGCTTTCTTT.

This clone was seen once. J is TRBJ1-1 and V is TRBV19; D not resolved. Germline-derived CDR1 and CDR2 are LNHDA and SQIVND (reference sequence). The CDR3 extends over 11 amino acids. The V end was cut by 3 bases, the J end by 3 bases, with 2 bases between. The CDR3 region is CASSIYTEAFF. The CDR3 DNA reads TGTGCCAGTAGTATCTACACTGAAGCTTTCTTT.

J is TRBJ2-3 and V is TRBV4-1; 10 bases match TRBD1. Germline V gene sequence: CDR1 MGHRA, CDR2 YSYEKL. The V gene end was trimmed by 1 base and the J gene end by 3 bases; junction bases not matched to a gene: 4. The CDR3 spans 16 residues. The CDR3 region is CASSQGQGARTDTQYF. The CDR3 DNA reads as TGCGCCAGCAGCCAAGGACAGGGGGCCCGGACAGATACGCAGTATTTT.

CDR3 in DNA: TGTGCCAGCACCCGCTCGGGACTAGCGGGGCTCAATGAGCAGTTCTTC. This translates into CASTRSGLAGLNEQFF. This chain links TRBV27 with TRBJ2-1; 13 bases are shared with TRBD2. The CDR3 runs to 16 residues. Trimming removed 7 bases from V and 6 bases from J; junction bases left unmatched: 9. The germline V gene encodes CDR1 MNHEY and CDR2 SMNVEV (reference sequence).

This chain links TRBV5-5 with TRBJ2-3, with D maybe TRBD1 (6 bases). V lost 0 bases and J lost 2, with 16 bases in between. Germline V gives CDR1 SGHKS, CDR2 YYEKEE (reference sequence). This CDR3 is built from 17 residues. The CDR3 here is CASSLAAGVGHTDTQYF. DNA for the CDR3: TGTGCCAGCAGCTTGGCGGCAGGGGTGGGACACACAGATACGCAGTATTTT.

There are a few counts of this clone. The chain joins TRBV10-3 to TRBJ2-3; D unclear. The germline gives CDR1 ENHRY, CDR2 SYGVKD. The ends were cut back, 4 bases at V and 1 base at J, with 12 bases in the middle. CDR3 length: 15 residues. The CDR3 loop is CAISATDSRTDTQYF. The CDR3 bases are TGTGCCATCAGTGCGACGGATTCCCGCACAGATACGCAGTATTTT.

Note on this clone: A junction end diverges from the germline sequence, so it may reflect a read error. J is TRBJ2-2 and V is TRBV19; D possibly uses TRBD1 or TRBD2 (5 bases each). The CDR3 spans 14 residues. Germline lookup yields CDR1 LNHDA and CDR2 SQIVND (reference sequence). Here the CDR3 reads CASSMRGAAGELFF. CDR3 nucleotide sequence: TGTGCCAGTAGTATGAGAGGGGCCGCCGGGGAACTGTTTTTT.

The rearrangement links TRBV7-9 to TRBJ1-4, with 7 nucleotides matching TRBD1. V was clipped by 5 bases and J by 3 bases; unmatched bases: 9. Germline V gene lookup returns CDR1 SEHNR and CDR2 FQNEAQ (reference sequence). The CDR3 consists of 16 residues. CDR3 DNA: TGTGCCAGCAGCCCCACGGAGGGGGCGGCTAATGAAAAACTGTTTTTT. Protein product: CASSPTEGAANEKLFF. The full variable domain, rest sourced from reference TRBV7-9 and TRBJ1-4, is DTGVSQNPRHKITKRGQNVTFRCDPISEHNRLYWYRQTLGQGPEFLTYFQNEAQLEKSRLLSDRFSAERPKGSFSTLEIQRTEQGDSAMYLCASSPTEGAANEKLFFGSGTQLSVL.

The J gene is TRBJ2-7, the V gene TRBV28; 13 positions agree with TRBD2. Trimming at V came to 6 bases and at J to 2 bases, leaving 4 bases not matched to a gene. The germline V gene encodes CDR1 MDHEN and CDR2 SYDVKM. The CDR3 length is 15 residues. CDR3 residues: CASRQTSGRAYEQYF. Written as DNA, the CDR3 is TGTGCCAGCAGACAAACTAGCGGGAGGGCCTACGAGCAGTACTTC. Looking up the rest from reference TRBV28 and TRBJ2-7 gives the full variable domain: DVKVTQSSRYLVKRTGEKVFLECVQDMDHENMFWYRQDPGLGLRLIYFSYDVKMKEKGDIPEGYSVSREKKERFSLILESASTNQTSMYLCASRQTSGRAYEQYFGPGTRLTVT.

The gene calls are TRBV5-1 and TRBJ2-7, with unresolved D. CDR1 is SGHRS, CDR2 YFSETQ, per germline. V lost 0 bases and J lost 2, with 6 bases in between. This CDR3 has 13 residues. CDR3 in DNA: TGCGCCAGCAGCTTGGGGAAGGCCTACGAGCAGTACTTC. As protein: CASSLGKAYEQYF.

The V call is TRBV7-9, the J call TRBJ2-3, with D possibly being TRBD2 (6 bases). Germline V gene sequence: CDR1 SEHNR, CDR2 FQNEAQ (reference sequence). This CDR3 is 16 amino acids long. V was trimmed by 3 bases and J by 4 bases, leaving 17 bases between them. CDR3: CASSLTGLGDADTQYF. DNA for the CDR3: TGTGCCAGCAGCTTGACGGGACTCGGGGACGCAGATACGCAGTATTTT.

This clone was counted a few times. The chain carries TRBV10-2 and TRBJ2-3; D unresolved. V was clipped by 0 bases and J by 0 bases, with 16 bases between them. CDR1 and CDR2 (germline): WSHSY, SAAADI. The CDR3 totals 18 residues. This chain's CDR3 is CASSESSFGQRSTDTQYF. The CDR3 region has the DNA TGCGCCAGCAGTGAGTCGTCATTCGGCCAGCGAAGCACAGATACGCAGTATTTT.

This rearrangement joins TRBV5-6 to TRBJ2-7; weak D call: TRBD2 (6 bases). The CDR3 sequence is 12 residues long. Germline assignment: CDR1 SGHDT and CDR2 YYEEEE. V was cut by 4 bases and J by 3 bases, with 8 bases left in between. DNA of the CDR3: TGTGCCAGCAGCAAGGACTACTACGAGCAGTACTTC. This gives the protein CASSKDYYEQYF.

DNA for the CDR3: TGTGCCAGCAGTACGCCGGGACAGGGGGCGAACACCGGGGAGCTGTTTTTT. Its protein product is CASSTPGQGANTGELFF. The rearrangement links TRBV9 to TRBJ2-2; 11 bases align to TRBD1. The junction had 6 bases not matched to a gene; V was cut back by 5 bases and J by 0 bases. CDR1 is SGDLS, CDR2 YYNGEE, per germline. CDR3 size: 17 residues.

The V and J genes are TRBV27 and TRBJ1-4, with D uncertain. The CDR3 consists of 17 residues. The V end lost 5 bases, the J end lost 2 bases, and 18 bases lay between the germline ends. Germline CDR1 reads MNHEY; CDR2 reads SMNVEV (reference sequence). The CDR3 DNA follows: TGTGCCAGCAGTCCGAGACAAAAAATAAGGACTAATGAAAAACTGTTTTTT. Its protein product is CASSPRQKIRTNEKLFF. Drawing the rest from reference TRBV27 and TRBJ1-4, the complete variable domain is EAQVTQNPRYLITVTGKKLTVTCSQNMNHEYMSWYRQDPGLGLRQIYYSMNVEVTDKGDVPEGYKVSRKEKRNFPLILESPSPNQTSLYFCASSPRQKIRTNEKLFFGSGTQLSVL.

This clone showed up just once. A far larger clone is only one base removed, so a read error is likely. V and J are TRBV5-1 and TRBJ1-3; TRBD1 might be the D (6 bases). Germline values: CDR1 SGHRS, CDR2 YFSETQ. The CDR3 has 16 amino acids. The germline V and J ends were trimmed by 1 base and 0 bases, with 11 bases remaining between them. CDR3 DNA sequence: TGCGCCAGCAGCTTGAGTTCGGACAGCTCTGGAAACACCATATATTTT. Amino acid sequence: CASSLSSDSSGNTIYF.

Here the CDR3 DNA reads TGTGCCAGCAGCTTGGAGGGGGTGACCTATGGCTACACCTTC. Its translation is CASSLEGVTYGYTF. This chain connects TRBV5-6 to TRBJ1-2; D might be TRBD1 (6 bases). The ends were cut back, 0 bases at V and 4 bases at J, with 10 bases in the middle. This CDR3 region has 14 residues. Germline CDR1 is SGHDT and CDR2 is YYEEEE.

The V and J genes are TRBV5-5 and TRBJ2-1; 14 bases agree with TRBD2. J was trimmed by 10 bases and V by 1 base; bases with no gene match: 4. The CDR3 is made up of 15 amino acids. The germline CDR1 and CDR2 sequences are SGHKS and YYEKEE (reference sequence). The DNA of the CDR3 is TGTGCCAGCAGCTTGTGGGGACTAGCGGGAGACGAGCAGTTCTTC. It translates to CASSLWGLAGDEQFF. Together with reference TRBV5-5 and TRBJ2-1, the CDR3 gives the full variable domain: DAGVTQSPTHLIKTRGQQVTLRCSPISGHKSVSWYQQVLGQGPQFIFQYYEKEERGRGNFPDRFSARQFPNYSSELNVNALLLGDSALYLCASSLWGLAGDEQFFGPGTRLTVL.

The rearrangement uses TRBV7-3 and TRBJ2-1; 8 bases map to TRBD2. V shed 5 bases and J 7 bases; nucleotides not matched to a gene: 13. CDR1 and CDR2 (germline): SGHTA, FQGTGA. This CDR3 has 16 residues. The CDR3 reads CASSPGARGGTNEQFF. In DNA form, the CDR3 reads TGTGCCAGCAGCCCGGGGGCCCGCGGGGGGACGAATGAGCAGTTCTTC. The whole variable domain, remainder taken from reference TRBV7-3 and TRBJ2-1, is GAGVSQTPSNKVTEKGKYVELRCDPISGHTALYWYRQSLGQGPEFLIYFQGTGAADDSGLPNDRFFAVRPEGSVSTLKIQRTERGDSAVYLCASSPGARGGTNEQFFGPGTRLTVL.

The rearrangement joins TRBV21-1 to TRBJ2-5; TRBD2, the D gene given by the table, was not confirmed from the DNA. TRBV21-1 is classified as a pseudogene. The CDR3 has 16 amino acids. The CDR3 protein is CASRHRVAETQETQYF. CDR3 nucleotide sequence: TGTGCCAGCAGACATCGGGTAGCGGAGACCCAAGAGACCCAGTACTTC.

V and J are TRBV5-5 and TRBJ2-1; D may be TRBD2 (5 bases). There are 15 residues in the CDR3. Germline V gene data show CDR1 as SGHKS and CDR2 as YYEKEE (reference sequence). The germline V and J ends were trimmed by 2 bases and 2 bases, with 11 bases remaining between them. The CDR3 DNA sequence: TGTGCCAGCAGCTTAACTAGGTCCCCCTACAATGAGCAGTTCTTC. Residues: CASSLTRSPYNEQFF.

There are a few counts of this clone. The sample contains more than one DNA sequence encoding this CDR3. This chain uses TRBV11-3 with TRBJ2-1; TRBD2 matches at 7 bases. The CDR3 runs 15 residues. V was clipped by 1 base and J by 3 bases; unmatched bases: 3. The germline CDR1 and CDR2 sequences are SGHNT and YENEEA. DNA for the CDR3: TGTGCCAGCAGCTTAGGAGCTAGCGGCTACAATGAGCAGTTCTTC. Translating gives CASSLGASGYNEQFF.

This rearrangement joins TRBV7-8 to TRBJ2-2, with a tentative D call TRBD1 (5 bases). This CDR3 contains 15 residues. Per germline, CDR1 SGHVS and CDR2 FQNEAQ. V lost 1 base, J lost 9 bases, and 15 bases lay in between. The CDR3 DNA sequence: TGTGCCAGCAGCTTAGGCTGGCTAAGGGGCCGGGAGCTGTTTTTT. It encodes CASSLGWLRGRELFF.